These T cell receptor beta chains were read from a single sample in a study of T-cell reconstitution after alpha-beta-depleted transplantation in children. Using its own MiXCR run on the PCR reads, TCRdb lists one record per CDR3 protein. The sample yields some 500,000 distinct CDR3 sequences, approximately 32% seen once. This material consisted of PBMCs from the stem cell graft donor, taken from the stem cell graft. The receptor source for this set is a human donor who donated a stem cell graft to a child with aplastic anemia. CDR3s include the opening cysteine and the closing phenylalanine or tryptophan. The D gene is left open where the match is weak. Clone size is given for some rows only: seen once, a few or many times, or a class if the clone is expanded.

len,d_gene,v_gene,abundance,j_gene,CDR3nt,CDR3aa
13,NA,TRBV29-1,NA,TRBJ1-2,TGCAGCGTTGATCGTCCAGGGGACTATGGCTACACCTTC,CSVDRPGDYGYTF
14,NA,TRBV6-2/TRBV6-3,NA,TRBJ2-7,TGTGCCAGCAGTTCTTATGGGGTACAGGGCGAGCAGTACTTC,CASSSYGVQGEQYF
15,NA,TRBV7-9,NA,TRBJ2-3,TGTGCCAGCGATTCGGCCGCTAGCACCACAGATACGCAGTATTTT,CASDSAASTTDTQYF
14,TRBD1,TRBV2,NA,TRBJ1-5,TGTGCCAGCAGTACCGACAGGGTAGGTCAGCCCCAGCATTTT,CASSTDRVGQPQHF
16,TRBD2,TRBV13,NA,TRBJ2-1,TGTGCCAGCAGCTTCCCTAGCGGGAGGGCCTCCCATGAGCAGTTCTTC,CASSFPSGRASHEQFF
20,NA,TRBV18,NA,TRBJ2-2,TGTGCCAGCTCACCAACCCTCGGGACAATTAAGTGGGATAACACCGGGGAGCTGTTTTTT,CASSPTLGTIKWDNTGELFF
13,NA,TRBV10-3,few,TRBJ2-7,TGTGCCATCAGTGAGTCAACCTTCTACGAGCAGTACTTC,CAISESTFYEQYF
14,TRBD1,TRBV11-2,NA,TRBJ1-1,TGTGCCAGCAGCTTAGGGACAGGGCGTGATGAAGCTTTCTTT,CASSLGTGRDEAFF
14,NA,TRBV7-9,NA,TRBJ2-2,TGTGCCAGCAGCTTCCTTAGAGTACCCGGGGAGCTGTTTTTT,CASSFLRVPGELFF
14,NA,TRBV5-6,few,TRBJ2-3,TGTGCCAGCAGCTCCTACTTGAACGCAGATACGCAGTATTTT,CASSSYLNADTQYF
15,NA,TRBV29-1,NA,TRBJ1-4,TGCAGCGTACTCATTACGGACAGCTATGGTGAAAAACTGTTTTTT,CSVLITDSYGEKLFF
14,NA,TRBV5-5,few,TRBJ1-5,TGTGCCAGCACCGCGGGGTATGATGGTCAGCCCCAGCATTTT,CASTAGYDGQPQHF
13,NA,TRBV20-1,NA,TRBJ1-2,TGCAGTGCTAGGGGAGGGGGGGGAGATGGCTACACCTTC,CSARGGGGDGYTF
11,NA,TRBV20-1,few,TRBJ1-4,TGCAGTGCTACAGAATATGAAAAACTGTTTTTT,CSATEYEKLFF
20,NA,TRBV27,NA,TRBJ2-4,TGTGCCAGCAGTTCCCGTCTCGACACTCCCCACGGGGCCACCAAAAACATTCAGTACTTC,CASSSRLDTPHGATKNIQYF
13,TRBD2,TRBV19,few,TRBJ2-5,TGTGCCAGTAGTATCCCTAGGGAGGGGACCCAGTACTTC,CASSIPREGTQYF
15,TRBD1,TRBV14,NA,TRBJ2-2,TGTGCCAGCAGCCAAAGGGGGCAATACACCGGGGAGCTGTTTTTT,CASSQRGQYTGELFF
14,NA,TRBV28,NA,TRBJ1-1,TGTGCCAGCACCCGCCTCTTAAGGGACACTGAAGCTTTCTTT,CASTRLLRDTEAFF
15,TRBD2,TRBV9,few,TRBJ2-3,TGTGCCAGCAGCCTTCGGGAGGGGAGCACAGATACGCAGTATTTT,CASSLREGSTDTQYF
14,TRBD1,TRBV7-2,NA,TRBJ2-5,TGTGCCAGCAGCCGAGACAGGGGGCTTGAGACCCAGTACTTC,CASSRDRGLETQYF